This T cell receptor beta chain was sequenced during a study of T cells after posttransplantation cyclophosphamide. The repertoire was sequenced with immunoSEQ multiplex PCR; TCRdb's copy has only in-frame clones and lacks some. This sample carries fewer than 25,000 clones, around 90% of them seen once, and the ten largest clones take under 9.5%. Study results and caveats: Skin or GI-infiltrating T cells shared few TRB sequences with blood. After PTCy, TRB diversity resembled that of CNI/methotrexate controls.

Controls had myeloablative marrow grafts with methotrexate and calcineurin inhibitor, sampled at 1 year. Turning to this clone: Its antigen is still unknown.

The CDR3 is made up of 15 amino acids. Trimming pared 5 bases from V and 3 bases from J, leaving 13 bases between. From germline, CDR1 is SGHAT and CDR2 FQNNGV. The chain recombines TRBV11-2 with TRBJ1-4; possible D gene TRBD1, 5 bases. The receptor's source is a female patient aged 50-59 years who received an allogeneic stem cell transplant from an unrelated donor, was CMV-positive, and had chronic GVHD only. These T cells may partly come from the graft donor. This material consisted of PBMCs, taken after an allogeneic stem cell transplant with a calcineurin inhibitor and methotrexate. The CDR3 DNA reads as TGTGCCAGCAGCCCCACCGGGGGAGCTAATGAAAAACTGTTTTTT. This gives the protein CASSPTGGANEKLFF.